This section outlines one T cell receptor beta chain sequence together with its context. The antigen remains undetermined. Germline lookup yields CDR1 GTSNPN and CDR2 SVGIG (reference sequence). The CDR3 covers 12 residues. V was pared by 2 bases and J by 2 bases, with 7 bases between. Libraries were prepared by immunoSEQ multiplex PCR; TCRdb keeps only in-frame clonotypes and omits some of them. The table lists 30,000 to 40,000 clones, roughly 70% of them singletons. The sample originates from a study of early stage breast cancer tumors. At the level of the study: ER+/PR+/HER2- status applied to about 80% of the 16 invasive breast tumors.

General study findings and limits: Bulk DNA sequencing of unsorted cells missed chain pairing and markers.

The sample taken for sequencing was blood. This TCR came from a person between 55 and 70 years old with breast cancer. V gene TRBV30 combines with J gene TRBJ2-7; D is tentatively TRBD1 or TRBD2 (5 bases each). CDR3 amino acids: CAWSRGAYEQYF. Here the CDR3 DNA reads TGTGCCTGGAGTAGGGGAGCCTACGAGCAGTACTTC.